Listed below are T cell receptor beta chains from one sample, sequenced in a study of graft-versus-host responses after intestinal transplantation. Produced via immunoSEQ multiplex PCR; TCRdb's table is partial and in-frame only. Of some 24,000 clones in the sample, 35% to 50% are singletons; the top ten hold less than 0.75%. The source was alloreactive CD4+ T cells from a mixed lymphocyte reaction culture, collected before intestinal transplant. Receptor source: a human patient who received an intestinal transplant. Each CDR3 is given with its conserved first and last residue. Each record gives: CDR3 length, J gene, V gene, CDR3 protein.

length: 16
J: TRBJ2-7
V: TRBV25-1
CDR3: CASSELPGLGGNEQYF

length: 15
J: TRBJ1-1
V: TRBV7-9
CDR3: CASSLRRGENTEAFF

length: 16
J: TRBJ2-7
V: TRBV5-6
CDR3: CASSYPSGGPVYEQYF

length: 12
J: TRBJ1-2
V: TRBV4-1
CDR3: CASRAGHYGYTF

length: 15
J: TRBJ2-1
V: TRBV6-5
CDR3: CASSFRQGTYNEQFF

length: 13
J: TRBJ2-3
V: TRBV6-6
CDR3: CASRPQGADTQYF

length: 17
J: TRBJ2-1
V: TRBV5-4
CDR3: CASSTRTSGFSGNEQFF

length: 15
J: TRBJ1-4
V: TRBV9
CDR3: CASSLSRVAGEKLFF

length: 14
J: TRBJ2-5
V: TRBV19
CDR3: CASSISGVGRTQYF

length: 15
J: TRBJ1-6
V: TRBV7-9
CDR3: CASSLVLSYNSPLHF

length: 15
J: TRBJ2-3
V: TRBV7-3
CDR3: CASTALAGPTDTQYF